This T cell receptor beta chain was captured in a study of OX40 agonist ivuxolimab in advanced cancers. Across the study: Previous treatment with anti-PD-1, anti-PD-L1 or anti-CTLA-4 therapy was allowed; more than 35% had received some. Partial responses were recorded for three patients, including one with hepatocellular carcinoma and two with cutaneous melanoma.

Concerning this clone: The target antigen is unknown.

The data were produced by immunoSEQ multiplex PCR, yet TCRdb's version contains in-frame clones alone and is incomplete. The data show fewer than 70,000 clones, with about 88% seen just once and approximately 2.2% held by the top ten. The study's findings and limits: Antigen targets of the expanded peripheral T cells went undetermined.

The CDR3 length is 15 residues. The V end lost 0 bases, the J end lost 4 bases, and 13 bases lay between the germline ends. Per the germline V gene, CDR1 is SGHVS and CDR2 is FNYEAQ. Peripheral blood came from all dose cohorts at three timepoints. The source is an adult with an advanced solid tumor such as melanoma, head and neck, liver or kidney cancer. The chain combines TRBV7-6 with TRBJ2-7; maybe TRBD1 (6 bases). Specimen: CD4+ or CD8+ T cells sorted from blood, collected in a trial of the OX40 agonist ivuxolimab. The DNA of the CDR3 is TGTGCCAGCAGCTTAGCCGTCGGACAGAGATACGAGCAGTACTTC. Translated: CASSLAVGQRYEQYF.